This T cell receptor (beta chain) was retrieved from a study of blood T cell repertoires in COVID-19 (TCRdb year 2020). Context from the whole study: Collaborator samples came from the United States, Italy and Spain and covered acute and convalescent phases of COVID-19. The samples were drawn from the first 160 participants of the ongoing ImmuneRACE study and from 1,254 subjects provided by 6 global collaborators. Where available, HLA class I and class II types were taken from metadata supplied by the sample provider and were not determined by assay-based typing. The dataset comprised deeply sampled blood TCRbeta repertoires from subjects exposed to, actively infected with, or recovered from COVID-19. The repertoires were released in a freely available public database meant as a resource for research on the immune response to SARS-CoV-2. A de-identified subject ID, COVID-19 status, age in years and sex were almost always included in the sample metadata. The material from the prospective study consisted of cDNA or gDNA derived from T cells, B-cell-depleted T cells, or PBMCs.

The research as a whole found: The quantity of clinical and demographic metadata differed by source and by participant and was supplied without curation.

For CDR1 and CDR2, the germline V gene (reference sequence) lists LGHDT and YNNKEL. The junction shows trimming of 2 bases on V and 5 bases on J, plus 13 bases between the germline ends. The CDR3 starts with the cysteine, ends with the phenylalanine, and has 14 residues. The DNA shown is the 42-base CDR3, in frame from base 1. The immunoSEQ Assay, a bias-controlled multiplex PCR, was used to amplify TCRbeta CDR3 regions from genomic DNA. As for the authors' bioinformatics: The number of nucleated cells in each sample was estimated by amplification of reference gene primers within the assay. To quantify the absolute abundance of each unique TCRbeta CDR3 rearrangement, sequence reads were collapsed and filtered. For each sample, productive Simpson clonality was calculated as the square root of Simpson's diversity index over productive rearrangements. TCRdb re-hosts the immuneACCESS table, in-frame sequences only. Its copies lack some clones; in the studies checked, an unresolved V gene accounts for under half of them, and the cause for the rest is not known. The DNA gave D and trimming, while V, J and clone size come from that table. The sample records approximately 52,000 clones, 90% of which are singletons. About 3.4% of the sample is in the top ten clones.

The collaborating institutions used their own protocols to collect whole blood in K2EDTA tubes. For TCRbeta analysis, collaborators shipped samples in one of three forms: frozen whole blood, isolated PBMCs, or DNA extracted from either of those sample types. Comments on this clone: What antigen it recognizes has not been identified. The input lacks base qualities; no much larger clone sits a single base away.

The chain was built from TRBV3-1 (or the pseudogene TRBV3-2) and TRBJ2-7; 5 matching bases give a weak D call of TRBD1. The sequence was collected from a human donor in a cohort sampled during active COVID-19. Sequencing was carried out using peripheral blood. The nucleotides are TGTGCCAGCAGCCAACAGGGCTTCCAGAACGAGCAGTACTTC. This yields the protein CASSQQGFQNEQYF.